This T cell receptor (beta chain) came from a study of CD8 T cell repertoires and HIV-1 epitope variants. For the study at large: Separate wells received one of Twenty-five Gag or Nef variant peptides.

Remarks on this clone: Its antigen is not known.

TCRdb keeps only in-frame clones here, not all; method: immunoSEQ multiplex PCR. The profile shows over 5,000 clones, roughly 65% of them singletons. The V gene lost 5 bases and the J gene lost 2 bases, with 18 bases spanning the gap. The V gene's germline CDR1 is PRHDT and CDR2 FYEKMQ (reference sequence). CDR3 length: 16 residues. V gene TRBV13 combines with J gene TRBJ1-2; a possible D gene is TRBD1 (5 bases). Sequencing was performed on cultured CD8+ T cells derived from PBMCs. This TCR was sampled from a male donor with HIV. In nucleotides, the CDR3 is TGTGCCAGCAGCCAGGTACGGCAGGGACTAAACTATGGCTACACCTTC. As protein: CASSQVRQGLNYGYTF.